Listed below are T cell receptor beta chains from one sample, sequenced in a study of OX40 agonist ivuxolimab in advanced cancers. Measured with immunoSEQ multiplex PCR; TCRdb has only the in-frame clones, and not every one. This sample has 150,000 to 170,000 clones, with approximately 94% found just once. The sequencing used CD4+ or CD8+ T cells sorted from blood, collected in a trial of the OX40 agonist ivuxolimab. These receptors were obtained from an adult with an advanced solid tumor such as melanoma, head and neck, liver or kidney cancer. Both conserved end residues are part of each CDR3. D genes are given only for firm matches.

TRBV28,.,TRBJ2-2,CASSRQNTGELFF
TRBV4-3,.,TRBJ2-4,CASSQTIDTQIQYF
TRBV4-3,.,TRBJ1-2,CASRGRDGGNYGYTF
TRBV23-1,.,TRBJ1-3,CASSRGGEPSGNTIYF
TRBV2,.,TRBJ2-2,CASSFQGTTGELFF
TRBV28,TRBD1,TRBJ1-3,CASRLLTGAISGNTIYF
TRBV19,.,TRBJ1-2,CASSIDPGGAGTYYTF
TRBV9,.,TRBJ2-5,CASSDSGVPETQYF
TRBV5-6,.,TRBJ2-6,CASSLARWNVLTF
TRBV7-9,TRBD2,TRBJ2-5,CASSLGLAGGQETQYF
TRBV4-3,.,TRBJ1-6,CASSQDEVVNSPLHF
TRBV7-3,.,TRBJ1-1,CASSLAGIETEAFF
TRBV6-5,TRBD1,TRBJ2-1,CASGQGAYNEQFF
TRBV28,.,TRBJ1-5,CASTPRGGLNQPQHF
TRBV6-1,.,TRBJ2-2,CASRPSGLAIGELFF
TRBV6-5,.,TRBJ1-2,CASSSGQYGYTF
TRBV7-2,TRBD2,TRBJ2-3,CASSPMSGRARVGTQYF
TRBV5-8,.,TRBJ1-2,CASSLASWAGQGYTF
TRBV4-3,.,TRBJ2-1,CASSQDARREQFF
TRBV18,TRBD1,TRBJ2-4,CASSPGQGSKNIQYF
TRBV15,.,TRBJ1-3,CATSRGNRPGNTIYF
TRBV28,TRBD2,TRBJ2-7,CASSLSGTSGTYEQYF
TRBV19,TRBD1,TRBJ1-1,CASSINRGTVNTEAFF
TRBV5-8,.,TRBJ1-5,CASSWVGGYNQPQHF
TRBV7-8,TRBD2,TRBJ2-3,CASSSSLAGGTDTQYF
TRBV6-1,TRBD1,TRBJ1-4,CASISGTGNEKLFF
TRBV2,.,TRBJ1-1,CASSGTEAFF
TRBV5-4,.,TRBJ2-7,CASSSESNSYEQYF